This TCR beta chain came from a study of shared T cell receptors in the human thymus. Assay: immunoSEQ multiplex PCR; the TCRdb copy retains only in-frame clones and omits some. The profile shows 650,000 to 950,000 clones, 70% to 90% of them singletons. CDR3 length: 17 residues. V dropped 4 bases and J dropped 3 bases, with 21 bases sitting between them. Germline CDR1 MNHNS, CDR2 SASEGT. In addition, the sample was reused for a study of human thymus T cells. According to that study: Donation came from healthy Finnish infants having corrective surgery for congenital heart defects. The authors found apparently biased V and J gene usage in thymic and blood repertoires. Unrelated individuals had highly overlapping thymic repertoires, as reported in related research.

The rearrangement joins TRBV6-1 to TRBJ1-2; D possibly corresponds to TRBD1 (6 bases). This TCR was recovered from a girl less than two years old with a congenital heart defect. The sample comprised thymocytes. CDR3 region: CASSVVWAGGPYYGYTF. The CDR3 DNA sequence: TGTGCCAGCAGTGTGGTATGGGCGGGGGGCCCCTACTATGGCTACACCTTC.